The present T cell receptor beta chain was sequenced within a study of Ad26.COV2.S vaccination and SARS-CoV-2 variants. The treatment was: some 20 received Ad26.COV2.S at low or high dose, single or two shots; about 5 received placebo; per-sample allocation not given. Samples came from day 63 after the first vaccine or placebo injection. This CDR3 spans 14 amino acids. V was pared by 5 bases and J by 10 bases, with 21 bases between. Germline V gene data show CDR1 as SQVTM and CDR2 as ANQGSEA. Sequenced by immunoSEQ multiplex PCR; TCRdb stores in-frame clones only, minus some. The data show hundreds of thousands of clones, roughly 87% seen once.

The sequence was collected from a person aged 18-65 years who received the Ad26.COV2.S COVID-19 vaccine or a placebo. The chain is built from TRBV29-1 and TRBJ2-1, with a tentative D call TRBD2 (5 bases). Specimen: peripheral blood, collected in a trial of Ad26.COV2.S vaccine versus placebo. The DNA of the CDR3 is TGCAGCGTTATGACTATTCTCCGTCGGTCGGAGCAGTTCTTC. It codes for CSVMTILRRSEQFF.